The rows below give T cell receptor beta chains drawn from one sample of a study of T cell responses to AZD1222 COVID-19 vaccine. The data were produced by immunoSEQ multiplex PCR, yet TCRdb's version contains in-frame clones alone and is incomplete. The data show roughly 100,000 clones, more than 85% seen once. Here the sequenced sample was peripheral blood, taken on day 0 of AZD1222 vaccination. Receptors originate from an adult in good health. Both conserved end residues are part of each CDR3. Each record gives: clone size, D gene, V gene, J gene, CDR3 DNA, CDR3 protein. The D gene is left open where the match is weak. Rows may omit the clone size; those that give it use once, few, many or a size class.

once	NA	TRBV9	TRBJ2-2	TGTGCCAGCAGCGTCGGACCGACTAGGACCGGGGAGCTGTTTTTT	CASSVGPTRTGELFF
NA	TRBD1	TRBV3-1/TRBV3-2	TRBJ1-5	TGTGCCAGCAGCCTGGGGACAGGGGCGAGCAATCAGCCCCAGCATTTT	CASSLGTGASNQPQHF
NA	TRBD2	TRBV10-3	TRBJ2-1	TGTGCCATCAGTCCTAGCGGGGGTTACAATGAGCAGTTCTTC	CAISPSGGYNEQFF
NA	TRBD1	TRBV14	TRBJ1-4	TGTGCCAGCAGCCCGGGGACAGCGTCTAATGAAAAACTGTTTTTT	CASSPGTASNEKLFF
NA	NA	TRBV21-1	TRBJ2-4	TGTGCCAGCAGCGCGGGGAGTGTAGCCAAAAACATTCAGTACTTC	CASSAGSVAKNIQYF
NA	NA	TRBV12-3/TRBV12-4	TRBJ2-1	TGTGCCAGCACTCGCAGGGTTTACAATGAGCAGTTCTTC	CASTRRVYNEQFF
NA	TRBD2	TRBV7-6	TRBJ2-7	TGTGCCAGCAGCTTGGGACTAGCGGGAGATACGGCCGAGCAGTACTTC	CASSLGLAGDTAEQYF
NA	NA	TRBV30	TRBJ2-3	TGTGCCTGGAGTTCCCAGCAAGATACGCAGTATTTT	CAWSSQQDTQYF
NA	NA	TRBV7-2	TRBJ1-1	TGTGCCAGCAGCCCCGAAGGTTTGAACACTGAAGCTTTCTTT	CASSPEGLNTEAFF
NA	NA	TRBV10-3	TRBJ1-1	TGTGCCATCAGTGCACAGGGCCCCACCACTGAAGCTTTCTTT	CAISAQGPTTEAFF
NA	NA	TRBV20-1	TRBJ1-4	TGCAGTGCTAGTAGTCGGACGGTCGAGGGTGAAAAACTGTTTTTT	CSASSRTVEGEKLFF
NA	NA	TRBV19	TRBJ2-7	TGTGCCAGTGGCTGGGACGAGCAGTACTTC	CASGWDEQYF
NA	NA	TRBV7-3	TRBJ2-2	TGTGCCAGCAGCTTATCGAGCGGGTCGTACACCGGGGAGCTGTTTTTT	CASSLSSGSYTGELFF
NA	NA	TRBV12-3/TRBV12-4	TRBJ1-1	TGTGCCAGCAGTTTGGAGCGGGGGACTGAAGCTTTCTTT	CASSLERGTEAFF
few	NA	TRBV10-3	TRBJ1-1	TGTGCCATCAGTGAGTCGGAGCTGGGGATGGGACGAACTGAAGCTTTCTTT	CAISESELGMGRTEAFF
NA	NA	TRBV11-2	TRBJ2-1	TGTGCCAGCAGCTTAAGTGGATCTAGACGGGAGCAGTTCTTC	CASSLSGSRREQFF
NA	NA	TRBV20-1	TRBJ1-4	TGCAGTGCTAGTTACAGGGCAGACGAAAAACTGTTTTTT	CSASYRADEKLFF
NA	NA	TRBV7-9	TRBJ2-3	TGTGCCAGCGGAGCGCGGGGAGGAACGCAGTATTTT	CASGARGGTQYF
NA	TRBD2	TRBV9	TRBJ2-3	TGTGCCAGCAGCCCCCGCAGCGGGGGGGGCACAGATACGCAGTATTTT	CASSPRSGGGTDTQYF
once	NA	TRBV21-1	TRBJ2-3	TGTGCCAGCAGCAAAGCGCGCCAACTGGCCTCCACAGATACGCAGTATTTT	CASSKARQLASTDTQYF
NA	TRBD2	TRBV27	TRBJ2-7	TGTGCCAGCAGTTTATCCGTCAATCTAGCGGGAGGCGAGCAGTACTTC	CASSLSVNLAGGEQYF
NA	NA	TRBV6-6	TRBJ1-1	TGTGCCAGCGGGGCCGGGCTGCACCTGAACACTGAAGCTTTCTTT	CASGAGLHLNTEAFF
NA	TRBD2	TRBV7-2	TRBJ2-3	TGTGCCAGCAGCTTAGCACGGGCTAGCGGCCCCACAGATACGCAGTATTTT	CASSLARASGPTDTQYF
NA	TRBD2	TRBV11-3	TRBJ2-2	TGTGCCAGCAGTTTATGGGCCACTAGCGGGGGCGACACCGGGGAGCTGTTTTTT	CASSLWATSGGDTGELFF
NA	NA	TRBV7-2	TRBJ1-1	TGTGCCACCTACCCGGTAGGGTACACTGAAGCTTTCTTT	CATYPVGYTEAFF
few	TRBD2	TRBV6-5	TRBJ2-5	TGTGCCAGCACCCCCGGGCGGGGGGAGACCCAGTACTTC	CASTPGRGETQYF
NA	NA	TRBV3-1/TRBV3-2	TRBJ2-3	TGTGCCAGCAGCCACTCGGTGGCGGCAGATACGCAGTATTTT	CASSHSVAADTQYF
NA	NA	TRBV5-1	TRBJ1-2	TGCGCCAGCAGCTTAGGGGAGGACTATGGCTACACCTTC	CASSLGEDYGYTF
NA	TRBD2	TRBV3-1/TRBV3-2	TRBJ2-1	TGTGCCAGCAGCCATAGCGGGGGGGTTTACAATGAGCAGTTCTTC	CASSHSGGVYNEQFF
once	NA	TRBV9	TRBJ1-2	TGTGCCAGCAGCGTAACCCTGACAGATGGCTACACCTTC	CASSVTLTDGYTF
NA	NA	TRBV19	TRBJ1-2	TGTGCCAGTAGTGGAACGGGGGGCGCGCAAGGCGGCTACACCTTC	CASSGTGGAQGGYTF
NA	TRBD2	TRBV28	TRBJ2-1	TGTGCCAGCACCATTGTCGGTGGATTTGGACTAGCGGACTACAATGAGCAGTTCTTC	CASTIVGGFGLADYNEQFF
NA	TRBD1	TRBV2	TRBJ2-2	TGTGCCAGCCGGGACAGGGGGCCTAACACCGGGGAGCTGTTTTTT	CASRDRGPNTGELFF
NA	NA	TRBV2	TRBJ2-7	TGTGCCAGCGGAGGCGTATTTGACTACGAGCAGTACTTC	CASGGVFDYEQYF
NA	NA	TRBV9	TRBJ1-4	TGTGCCAGCAGCGTAGGGGGCACAGAGAGTAATGAAAAACTGTTTTTT	CASSVGGTESNEKLFF
NA	NA	TRBV6-5	TRBJ1-5	TGTGCCAGCAGTCCCAGGCCAGCGCAGCGGCAGCCCCAGCATTTT	CASSPRPAQRQPQHF
NA	TRBD2	TRBV6-6	TRBJ2-7	TGTGCCGCCAAAAGCGGGGGATCCTACGAGCAGTACTTC	CAAKSGGSYEQYF
NA	NA	TRBV4-2	TRBJ1-1	TGTGCCAGCAACCTCGATATGAACACTGAAGCTTTCTTT	CASNLDMNTEAFF
NA	NA	TRBV6-5	TRBJ1-4	TGTGCCAGCAGTTACCGAGGGTATCCTAATGAAAAACTGTTTTTT	CASSYRGYPNEKLFF
NA	TRBD1	TRBV11-2	TRBJ2-5	TGTGCCAGCAGCTCCAGGACAGGGATGGGAGAGACCCAGTACTTC	CASSSRTGMGETQYF
NA	NA	TRBV2	TRBJ1-3	TGTGCCAGCAAGTCGAACTCTGGAAACACCATATATTTT	CASKSNSGNTIYF